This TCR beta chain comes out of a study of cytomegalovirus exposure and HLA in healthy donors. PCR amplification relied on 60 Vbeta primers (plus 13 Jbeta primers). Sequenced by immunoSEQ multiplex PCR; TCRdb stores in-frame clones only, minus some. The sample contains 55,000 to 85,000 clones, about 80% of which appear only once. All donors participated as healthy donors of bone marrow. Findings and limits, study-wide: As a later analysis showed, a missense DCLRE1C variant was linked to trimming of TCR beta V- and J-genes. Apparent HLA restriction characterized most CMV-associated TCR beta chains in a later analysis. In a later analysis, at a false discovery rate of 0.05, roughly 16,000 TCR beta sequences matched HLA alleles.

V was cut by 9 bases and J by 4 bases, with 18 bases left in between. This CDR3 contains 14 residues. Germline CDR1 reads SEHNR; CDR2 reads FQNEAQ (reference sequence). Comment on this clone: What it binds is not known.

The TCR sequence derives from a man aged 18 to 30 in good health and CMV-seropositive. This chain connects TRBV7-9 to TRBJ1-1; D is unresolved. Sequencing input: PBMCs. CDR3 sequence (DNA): TGTGCCAGTCGCGGTGTCAGCTTGTCCACTGAAGCTTTCTTT. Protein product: CASRGVSLSTEAFF.